The subject of this entry is one T cell receptor beta chain. Its specificity is unknown. V was clipped by 8 bases and J by 1 base, with 11 bases between them. Per the germline V gene, CDR1 is SNHLY and CDR2 is FYNNEI. The CDR3 is 13 residues long. These data are taken from a study of cytomegalovirus exposure and HLA in healthy donors. Findings and limits, study-wide: It was approximately 160 TCR beta chains that were listed as cytomegalovirus-associated.

Using immunoSEQ multiplex PCR, the repertoire was profiled, and TCRdb retains in-frame clones only, with some absent. The sample has about 74,000 clones, about 95% seen once. The V gene is TRBV2, the J gene TRBJ2-5; TRBD2 might be the D (5 bases). The sample consisted of PBMCs. The sequence was obtained from a woman aged 18-29 years in good health and CMV-seropositive. The CDR3: CASGGPPQETQYF. As DNA, the CDR3 is TGTGCCAGCGGAGGACCCCCCCAAGAGACCCAGTACTTC. The complete variable domain, with remaining parts taken from reference TRBV2 and TRBJ2-5, reads EPEVTQTPSHQVTQMGQEVILRCVPISNHLYFYWYRQILGQKVEFLVSFYNNEISEKSEIFDDQFSVERPDGSNFTLKIRSTKLEDSAMYFCASGGPPQETQYFGPGTRLLVL.